What follows are 9 T cell receptor beta chains derived from one specimen sequenced in a study of T cells in tuberculosis. Assay: immunoSEQ multiplex PCR; the TCRdb copy retains only in-frame clones and omits some. The sample records around 25,000 clones, around nine tenths being singletons. The sample was PBMCs. These receptors were obtained from a donor between 10 and 35 years old with latent tuberculosis or without tuberculosis infection. Some clones in this sample may be carry-over from other donors' samples.

The chain has TRBV6-5 and TRBJ1-1, with TRBD1 identical over 7 bases. This CDR3 comprises 14 residues. J lost 9 bases, V lost 0 bases, and 7 bases had no gene match. The germline V gene has CDR1 MNHEY and CDR2 SVGAGI. The CDR3 is CASSYSMGQYKAFF. The CDR3 DNA follows: TGTGCCAGCAGTTACTCTATGGGACAGTACAAAGCTTTCTTT.

This clone came up once. One end of the junction is discordant with germline, which a read error may explain. V usage is TRBV7-7 and J usage is TRBJ2-7; TRBD2 agrees at 9 bases. The CDR3 is made up of 15 amino acids. The V gene's germline CDR1 is SSHAT and CDR2 FNYEAQ (reference sequence). This CDR3 reads CASSPSAGGAYEQYF. CDR3 DNA: TGTGCTAGCAGCCCCTCAGCGGGGGGCGCCTACGAGCAGTACTTC.

This clone appeared once. This chain links TRBV5-1 with TRBJ1-2, with 10 positions matching TRBD1. With 0 bases clipped from V and 6 bases from J, the junction kept 5 bases outside the gene matches. The germline V gene encodes CDR1 SGHRS and CDR2 YFSETQ. CDR3 length: 15 residues. CDR3 nucleotide sequence: TGCGCCAGCAGCTTGGATTCCGGACAGGGGGATGGCTACACCTTC. It yields the protein CASSLDSGQGDGYTF.

The rearrangement links TRBV15 to TRBJ1-5; 10 bases align to TRBD1. V lost 1 base, J lost 0 bases, and 9 bases stayed unmatched. The CDR3 has 19 amino acids. From germline, CDR1 is LNHNV and CDR2 YYDKDF (reference sequence). Here the CDR3 reads CATSRVAGTGAYSNQPQHF. In DNA, the CDR3 is TGTGCCACCAGCAGAGTGGCGGGGACAGGGGCATATAGCAATCAGCCCCAGCATTTT. Looking up the rest from reference TRBV15 and TRBJ1-5 gives the full variable domain: DAMVIQNPRYQVTQFGKPVTLSCSQTLNHNVMYWYQQKSSQAPKLLFHYYDKDFNNEADTPDNFQSRRPNTSFCFLDIRSPGLGDTAMYLCATSRVAGTGAYSNQPQHFGDGTRLSIL.

V usage is TRBV6-5 and J usage is TRBJ1-3; 8 bases are a match to TRBD1. Trimming cost V 5 bases and J 7 bases; bases outside gene matches: 4. Germline V gives CDR1 MNHEY, CDR2 SVGAGI. The length of the CDR3 is 13 residues. The CDR3 coding sequence is TGTGCCAGCAGTCCAGGGGGCTGGAACACCATATATTTT. This sequence encodes CASSPGGWNTIYF.

This chain joins TRBV11-2 and TRBJ2-2; unclear D gene. The CDR3 is 13 amino acids. Looked up from germline, CDR1 is SGHAT and CDR2 is FQNNGV. Trimming stripped 3 bases from V and 0 bases from J, with 2 bases between. CDR3 in amino acids: CASSFSNTGELFF. CDR3 nucleotide sequence: TGTGCCAGCAGCTTCTCGAACACCGGGGAGCTGTTTTTT.

The CDR3 spells CSAPDRGGYTF. The CDR3 DNA follows: TGCAGTGCCCCTGACAGGGGTGGCTACACCTTC. V and J are TRBV20-1 and TRBJ1-2, with 8 nucleotides matching TRBD1. The ends lost 6 bases at V and 7 bases at J; junction bases unmatched: 4. Germline lookup yields CDR1 DFQATT and CDR2 SNEGSKA (reference sequence). The CDR3 sequence is 11 residues long.

This rearrangement joins TRBV7-2 to TRBJ2-3; perhaps TRBD2 as D (6 bases). The CDR3 covers 15 residues. Germline V gene sequence: CDR1 SGHTA, CDR2 FQGNSA. The V end was cut by 5 bases, the J end by 0 bases, with 12 bases between. CDR3 amino acids: CASSRAGTSTDTQYF. The CDR3 region has the DNA TGTGCCAGCAGCCGAGCCGGGACTAGCACAGATACGCAGTATTTT.

The rearrangement links TRBV5-1 to TRBJ2-3; 7 positions agree with TRBD1. Germline V lookup: CDR1 SGHRS, CDR2 YFSETQ. V was pared by 2 bases and J by 2 bases, with 5 bases of the junction left unmatched. The CDR3 totals 15 residues. The CDR3 sequence: CASSFRDRYTDTQYF. CDR3 bases: TGCGCCAGCAGCTTCCGGGACAGATACACAGATACGCAGTATTTT.